What follows describes a single TCR beta chain. Germline V lookup: CDR1 SGHAT, CDR2 FQNNGV. The CDR3 totals 14 residues. The ends lost 5 bases at V and 2 bases at J; junction bases unmatched: 3. The method was immunoSEQ multiplex PCR; TCRdb's version includes in-frame clones alone and lacks a portion of them. In the table there are about 79,000 clones, 90% to 95% of which are singletons. This sample stems from a study of technical replicates of blood from a few donors. Sequencing was done on a sample of T cells isolated from PBMCs. The receptor's source is a human donor in good health. The rearrangement uses TRBV11-2 and TRBJ1-3, with TRBD1 identical over 7 bases. The CDR3 sequence is CASSRDRAGNTIYF. CDR3 DNA sequence: TGTGCCAGCAGCCGCGACAGGGCTGGAAACACCATATATTTT.